These T cell receptor beta chains were read from a single sample in a study of cytomegalovirus exposure and HLA in healthy donors. The repertoire was sequenced with immunoSEQ multiplex PCR; TCRdb's copy has only in-frame clones and lacks some. The sample table includes about 70,000 clones. Source material: PBMCs. The receptors stem from a woman between 25 and 40 years old in good health and CMV-seronegative. CDR3s leave out the opening cysteine and the closing phenylalanine or tryptophan.

>TRBV5-1
ASSSWAGSSYEEY
>TRBV29-1
SVETGVNYGYT
>TRBV4-1
ASSQPLLAGGTDTQY
>TRBV10-3
AIRDTGYEQY
>TRBV30
AWSAGGQGQPQH
>TRBV5-4
ASSLEIIDEQY
>TRBV5-6
ASSVPKTTAH
>TRBV23-1
ASSQSRTDNSYEQY
>TRBV6-5
ASRHTNTEAF
>TRBV6-5
ASSYRDSLPSEQY
>TRBV7-9
ASSRIQGPQETQY
>TRBV4-1
ASSQDLGTYEQY
>TRBV5-1
ASSLERGRAPDTQY
>TRBV6-5
ASNFFGSYT
>TRBV6-5
ASSYDRGFYGYA
>TRBV29-1
SVERGDSQPQH
>TRBV6-5
ASSYGPTGGNTIY
>TRBV30
AWSGEGTGETQY
>TRBV15
ATSRVQGQNSPLH
>TRBV6-5
ASGGAYNQPQH
>TRBV6-1
ASKTSGTAYEQY
>TRBV7-9
ASSLYRVTGELF
>TRBV7-2
ASSLVAGTFTDTQY
>TRBV25-1
ASSVGTGHEKLF
>TRBV7-6
ASSPGTGLKGGQPQH
>TRBV6-5
ASSSYGGGDNEQF
>TRBV7-2
ASSLEGAVHTEAF
>TRBV12-2
ASRLGLAGNTIY
>TRBV18
ASATSGVLDTQY
>TRBV5-1
ASSLSGDPQETQY
>TRBV30
AWVGQLNTEAF
>TRBV9
ASSVGGSGETQY
>TRBV7-9
ASSPEGLLLRRY
>TRBV19
ASSDRGGSRYGYT
>TRBV7-9
ASSQGGADEQY
>TRBV4-3
ASSSRLGLEQY
>TRBV7-6
ASSPDRQRLKETQY
>TRBV6-1
ASSDLQGLEQY
>TRBV11-2
ASRLAYEQY
>TRBV18
ASSPLDNSYEQY
>TRBV9
ASSVGSGGTDTQY
>TRBV4-3
ASSQQQGFNNSPLH
>TRBV7-9
ASTAGDTEAF
>TRBV25-1
ASRGTGTYGYT
>TRBV28
ASSLTWMNTEAF
>TRBV4-1
ASSQEPGAYSGNTIY
>TRBV28
ASSLFVVAEAF
>TRBV13
ASSLGPQDEQY
>TRBV6-1
ASSERAEARDTQY
>TRBV11-2
ASSLGQGSTDTQY
>TRBV19
ASSHDRGVTNYGYT
>TRBV6-1
ASGEQGWKTQY
>TRBV6-1
ASSEFKGVPQETQY
>TRBV4-1
ASSHSPLQPQH
>TRBV18
ASSPPLTSQETQY